These T cell receptor beta chains were read from a single sample in a study of T cells in localized non-small cell lung cancer. TCRdb's copy holds only in-frame clones and misses some; the assay was immunoSEQ multiplex PCR. The sample shows fewer than 4,000 clones, about 22% of them seen only once. The specimen was lung tumor tissue, collected before any cancer treatment. These receptor sequences come from a woman aged 40 to 75 with stage I lung adenocarcinoma. Each CDR3 is given with its conserved first and last residue. A D gene is named only where the DNA matches it firmly. A row's size may be missing; if present it is once, few, many or a size class.

TRBJ2-3 | - | TRBV4-1 | few | CASSQDSSSSTDTQYF | TGCGCCAGCAGCCAAGACTCTAGTAGTAGCACAGATACGCAGTATTTT
TRBJ2-2 | - | TRBV11-3 | few | CASSLVAGLNTGELFF | TGTGCCAGCAGCTTAGTCGCGGGATTGAACACCGGGGAGCTGTTTTTT
TRBJ2-7 | TRBD2 | TRBV6-8 | few | CAIRRTSGNISYEQYF | TGTGCCATCAGGCGGACTAGCGGGAATATATCCTACGAGCAGTACTTC
TRBJ1-4 | - | TRBV11-3 | few | CASSFDGAQNEKLFF | TGTGCCAGCAGCTTTGACGGAGCCCAAAATGAAAAACTGTTTTTT
TRBJ2-3 | - | TRBV29-1 | - | CSVEGISTDTQYF | TGCAGTGTCGAGGGGATTAGCACAGATACGCAGTATTTT
TRBJ1-5 | - | TRBV6-8 | few | CASSYLGDSNQPQHF | TGTGCCAGCAGCTACCTTGGAGATAGCAATCAGCCCCAGCATTTT
TRBJ1-3 | - | TRBV4-1 | few | CASSQDDPGNTIYF | TGCGCCAGCAGCCAAGACGACCCTGGAAACACCATATATTTT
TRBJ2-5 | TRBD1 | TRBV11-3 | many | CASSLITDRGRETQYF | TGTGCCAGCAGCTTAATTACTGACAGGGGTCGAGAGACCCAGTACTTC
TRBJ1-1 | - | TRBV19 | few | CASSIWGKAEAFF | TGTGCCAGTAGTATATGGGGCAAAGCTGAAGCTTTCTTT
TRBJ2-2 | TRBD1 | TRBV7-6 | - | CASSTGQGATGELFF | TGTGCTAGCAGCACGGGACAGGGGGCAACCGGGGAGCTGTTTTTT
TRBJ2-1 | TRBD2 | TRBV6-8 | few | CASGRGLAGYNEQFF | TGTGCCAGCGGCCGGGGGCTAGCGGGGTACAATGAGCAGTTCTTC
TRBJ1-1 | TRBD1 | TRBV11-3 | medium-sized | CASSSTGGRDEAFF | TGTGCCAGCAGCTCGACAGGGGGAAGGGACGAAGCTTTCTTT
TRBJ1-1 | TRBD1 | TRBV11-3 | medium-sized | CASSSETGWTEAFF | TGTGCCAGCAGCTCAGAGACAGGGTGGACTGAAGCTTTCTTT
TRBJ2-1 | - | TRBV11-3 | medium-sized | CASTPTSRAYNEQFF | TGTGCCAGCACCCCGACTAGTAGGGCATACAATGAGCAGTTCTTC
TRBJ2-1 | - | TRBV2 | few | CASSAGPSSYNEQFF | TGTGCCAGCAGCGCGGGACCCTCCTCCTACAATGAGCAGTTCTTC
TRBJ1-6 | TRBD1 | TRBV10-3 | - | CAISESLGQGGSPLHF | TGTGCCATCAGTGAGTCTCTGGGACAGGGAGGTTCACCCCTCCACTTT
TRBJ1-1 | - | TRBV6-8 | medium-sized | CASTLLGYYEAFF | TGTGCCAGCACGTTGCTTGGATATTATGAAGCTTTCTTT
TRBJ2-7 | - | TRBV11-3 | - | CASSLWGDGAPYEQYF | TGTGCCAGCAGCTTATGGGGGGACGGAGCACCCTACGAGCAGTACTTC
TRBJ2-5 | - | TRBV6-8 | few | CASSYRDPQETQYF | TGTGCCAGCAGTTACCGGGACCCCCAAGAGACCCAGTACTTC
TRBJ2-1 | - | TRBV9 | - | CASSVRVSYNEQFF | TGTGCCAGCAGCGTCAGGGTGTCCTACAATGAGCAGTTCTTC
TRBJ2-2 | - | TRBV9 | few | CASSINQQGNTGELFF | TGTGCCAGCAGTATTAATCAACAGGGTAACACCGGGGAGCTGTTTTTT
TRBJ2-3 | - | TRBV14 | - | CASSQSATDTQYF | TGTGCCAGCAGCCAGTCAGCCACAGATACGCAGTATTTT
TRBJ2-6 | - | TRBV18 | large | CASSPMLTASGANVLTF | TGTGCCAGCTCACCGATGTTGACGGCCTCTGGGGCCAACGTCCTGACTTTC
TRBJ1-2 | - | TRBV18 | - | CASSPPVNRGYGYTF | TGTGCCAGCTCACCGCCGGTAAATCGGGGCTATGGCTACACCTTC
TRBJ1-2 | - | TRBV6-8 | - | CATHEQGTANYGYTF | TGTGCCACCCACGAACAGGGAACGGCTAACTATGGCTACACCTTC
TRBJ2-1 | TRBD1 | TRBV11-3 | - | CASSAEPTGGEARFF | TGTGCCAGCAGCGCCGAGCCGACAGGGGGTGAGGCAAGGTTCTTC
TRBJ1-2 | TRBD1 | TRBV15 | - | CATSRAVTGGEGGYTF | TGTGCCACCAGCAGAGCGGTTACAGGGGGGGAGGGAGGCTACACCTTC
TRBJ1-2 | - | TRBV10-3 | few | CAISEIGVGFGGYTF | TGTGCCATCAGTGAGATAGGTGTGGGGTTCGGGGGCTACACCTTC
TRBJ1-2 | - | TRBV12-5 | medium-sized | CASTLDHYGYTF | TGTGCCAGCACCCTGGACCACTATGGCTACACCTTC
TRBJ2-1 | - | TRBV6-8 | - | CASSYPDGPYNEQFF | TGTGCCAGCAGTTACCCCGATGGCCCGTACAATGAGCAGTTCTTC
TRBJ2-7 | TRBD1 | TRBV11-3 | - | CASSAQGKSYEQYF | TGTGCCAGCAGCGCACAGGGGAAAAGCTACGAGCAGTACTTC
TRBJ1-1 | - | TRBV11-3 | - | CASSNWADINTEAFF | TGTGCCAGCAGCAATTGGGCCGACATTAACACTGAAGCTTTCTTT
TRBJ1-1 | TRBD1 | TRBV5-1 | - | CASSLWGTGGTEAFF | TGCGCCAGCAGCTTGTGGGGGACAGGGGGCACTGAAGCTTTCTTT
TRBJ1-1 | - | TRBV7-2 | many | CASSLQENTEAFF | TGTGCCAGCAGCTTACAGGAGAACACTGAAGCTTTCTTT
TRBJ2-2 | TRBD2 | TRBV15 | few | CATSRELGLAFTGELFF | TGTGCCACCAGCAGAGAGTTGGGACTAGCGTTCACCGGGGAGCTGTTTTTT
TRBJ1-4 | - | TRBV19 | large | CASSKGQGPAAKKLFF | TGTGCCAGTAGTAAAGGGCAGGGGCCCGCGGCGAAAAAACTGTTTTTT
TRBJ2-7 | TRBD1 | TRBV6-8 | medium-sized | CASSKTGTGLSSYEQYF | TGTGCCAGCAGCAAAACCGGGACAGGGCTAAGCTCCTACGAGCAGTACTTC
TRBJ2-7 | TRBD1 | TRBV7-4 | - | CASSQGQGNEQYF | TGTGCCAGCAGCCAGGGACAGGGCAACGAGCAGTACTTC
TRBJ2-7 | TRBD1 | TRBV18 | once | CASSPISGTATYEQYF | TGTGCCAGCTCACCTATTTCCGGGACAGCCACCTACGAGCAGTACTTC
TRBJ2-7 | - | TRBV16 | once | CASSQTDWGEQYF | TGTGCCAGCAGCCAAACGGATTGGGGCGAGCAGTACTTC
TRBJ2-1 | - | TRBV5-1 | - | CASRKYTGLGDEQFF | TGCGCCAGCAGGAAATACACAGGGTTGGGCGATGAGCAGTTCTTC
TRBJ1-6 | - | TRBV11-3 | - | CASSLDFGFNSPLHF | TGTGCCAGCAGCTTAGATTTTGGGTTTAATTCACCCCTCCACTTT
TRBJ1-3 | - | TRBV2 | - | CASQLGSGNTIYF | TGTGCCAGCCAACTCGGCTCTGGAAACACCATATATTTT
TRBJ2-7 | - | TRBV5-1 | few | CASSLDRPTLSREQYF | TGCGCCAGCAGCTTAGACAGGCCGACCCTATCACGAGAGCAGTACTTC
TRBJ2-3 | TRBD2 | TRBV29-1 | - | CSVDAGGDDTQYF | TGCAGCGTTGACGCGGGAGGTGACGATACGCAGTATTTT
TRBJ1-1 | - | TRBV11-3 | few | CASSPGMGNTEAFF | TGTGCCAGCAGCCCAGGGATGGGGAACACTGAAGCTTTCTTT
TRBJ2-3 | - | TRBV30 | - | CAWSVEATDTQYF | TGTGCCTGGAGTGTAGAGGCCACAGATACGCAGTATTTT
TRBJ1-5 | - | TRBV12-5 | - | CASGLQGNQPQHF | TGTGCTAGTGGTTTGCAGGGGAATCAGCCCCAGCATTTT
TRBJ1-3 | - | TRBV18 | once | CASSPRPGGAGNTIYF | TGTGCCAGCTCACCGCGGCCAGGAGGGGCCGGAAACACCATATATTTT
TRBJ2-1 | TRBD2 | TRBV29-1 | - | CSVATSGHNEQFF | TGCAGCGTTGCAACTAGCGGTCACAATGAGCAGTTCTTC
TRBJ2-2 | TRBD2 | TRBV11-3 | - | CASSLDNRGSGSIRTGELFF | TGTGCCAGCAGCTTAGATAACAGGGGTAGCGGGAGCATACGGACCGGGGAGCTGTTTTTT
TRBJ2-7 | - | TRBV6-4 | few | CASSYGREQYF | TGTGCCAGCAGTTACGGGCGGGAGCAGTACTTC
TRBJ2-1 | TRBD1 | TRBV5-1 | few | CASSFGDRANEQFF | TGCGCCAGCAGCTTCGGGGACAGGGCCAATGAGCAGTTCTTC
TRBJ2-6 | - | TRBV6-8 | - | CASSEVGRSSGANVLTF | TGTGCCAGCAGTGAGGTAGGGAGGTCTTCTGGGGCCAACGTCCTGACTTTC
TRBJ1-2 | - | TRBV6-7 | few | CASSEGDRRNSGYTF | TGTGCCAGCAGTGAAGGCGACAGGCGTAATAGTGGCTACACCTTC
TRBJ1-2 | TRBD1 | TRBV19 | medium-sized | CASTQPGQKYTF | TGTGCCAGTACCCAACCGGGACAGAAATACACCTTC
TRBJ2-2 | TRBD2 | TRBV11-3 | medium-sized | CASSSGLAETGELFF | TGTGCCAGCAGCTCTGGACTAGCGGAGACCGGGGAGCTGTTTTTT
TRBJ2-1 | TRBD1 | TRBV10-3 | - | CAISSPGTGVVEQFF | TGTGCCATCAGTTCACCGGGGACAGGGGTAGTTGAGCAGTTCTTC
TRBJ2-7 | - | TRBV15 | few | CATSRPGLYYEQYF | TGTGCCACCAGCAGGCCGGGACTGTACTACGAGCAGTACTTC
TRBJ1-5 | - | TRBV9 | few | CASSANERQVLCCNQPQHF | TGTGCCAGCAGCGCAAACGAGCGACAGGTGTTGTGTTGCAATCAGCCCCAGCATTTT